The present T cell receptor (beta chain) was sequenced within a study of blood T cell repertoires in COVID-19. Study background: Researchers got acute and convalescent COVID-19 samples from the United States, Italy and Spain.

Repertoires were generated with immunoSEQ multiplex PCR, while TCRdb's copy carries only in-frame clones and drops some. The data hold more than 150,000 clones, with around 91% observed a single time. The TCR was taken from a woman between 40 and 50 years old with acute or convalescent COVID-19. The sequenced material came from peripheral blood.

CDR3 in amino acids: CAWSWITSNTGELFF. The CDR3 DNA reads as TGTGCCTGGAGTTGGATAACTAGTAACACCGGGGAGCTGTTTTTT. The V gene is TRBV30, the J gene TRBJ2-2; tentative D call: TRBD2 (5 bases). The CDR3 consists of 15 residues. V gave up 2 bases and J gave up 2 bases, with 12 bases separating them. CDR1 and CDR2 (germline): GTSNPN, SVGIG (reference sequence).